This TCR beta chain was observed in a study of CD8 T cells in Susac syndrome. RNA totalling 0.5 to 1 ug underwent reverse transcription with random hexamers. One entry per CDR3 protein, called by TCRdb with MiXCR from the immunoSEQ multiplex PCR reads. The sample lists some 250,000 distinct CDR3 sequences, about 96% occurring once. J lost 2 bases, V lost 3 bases, and 4 bases had no gene match. The germline CDR1 and CDR2 sequences are SGHRS and YFSETQ. The CDR3 is 14 amino acids. Sample: CD4+ T cells from PBMCs. This TCR derives from a human donor with Susac syndrome. The chain couples TRBV5-1 to TRBJ2-7, with TRBD1 identical over 8 bases. The CDR3 sequence is CASSSQGAAYEQYF. The CDR3 DNA sequence: TGCGCCAGCAGCTCTCAGGGGGCAGCCTACGAGCAGTACTTC.